The source of this TCR beta chain is a study of T cell repertoires in cytomegalovirus infection. Whole-study results and caveats: HLA-C-restricted CMV-specific TCR beta clonotypes were dominant in the ex vivo response. Cumulated frequencies of public TCR beta families served to identify carriers of CMV plus the relevant HLA.

Each CDR3 protein is one row after TCRdb ran MiXCR on the reads. Seen here are around 500,000 distinct CDR3 sequences, approximately 40% observed once, and the top ten hold just under 45%. This clonotype was counted a few times. Its antigen remains unidentified. The missing conserved phenylalanine or tryptophan at the end of this CDR3 makes a read error likely. The DNA is omitted, as the CDR3 cannot be located on it reliably, and the CDR3 follows TCRdb's listing. Germline V gene data show CDR1 as MNHNS and CDR2 as SASEGT. Including both end residues, the CDR3 is 12 amino acids long. The sample in question was cultured PBMCs, obtained from culture after CMV antigen stimulation. This TCR derives from a human donor in good health (CMV status not recorded). Some clones in this sample may be carry-over from other donors' samples. V usage is TRBV6-1 and J usage is TRBJ2-2; TRBD2 was called by the table and not checked on the DNA. The CDR3 here is CASSEPGLAATV.